Described below is a single TCR beta chain sequence and its context. Its antigen is currently unknown. This record comes from a study of CD8 T cells in ankylosing spondylitis. Study results and caveats: The disease-linked clones had a CD8+ phenotype and low blood frequencies. It appeared that ankylosing spondylitis blood was characterized by a TCR beta motif of fewer than ten highly homologous variants.

Quantitative 5'-RACE with molecular barcodes produced the TCR beta libraries. MiXCR was run by TCRdb on the 5' RACE reads, yielding one entry per CDR3 protein. The profile shows 220,000 or so distinct CDR3 sequences, approximately 16% of them singletons. Germline V gene data show CDR1 as LNHDA and CDR2 as SQIVND (reference sequence). CDR3 size: 13 residues. V dropped 7 bases and J dropped 5 bases, with 12 bases sitting between them. The receptor was isolated from a male donor with ankylosing spondylitis. This chain connects TRBV19 to TRBJ1-5; tentatively, D is TRBD1 (6 bases). The sample comprised blood, either unsorted or a sorted T cell fraction (not recorded which). The CDR3 protein is CASTTQGYQPQHF. The CDR3 region has the DNA TGTGCCAGTACCACACAGGGTTATCAGCCCCAGCATTTT.